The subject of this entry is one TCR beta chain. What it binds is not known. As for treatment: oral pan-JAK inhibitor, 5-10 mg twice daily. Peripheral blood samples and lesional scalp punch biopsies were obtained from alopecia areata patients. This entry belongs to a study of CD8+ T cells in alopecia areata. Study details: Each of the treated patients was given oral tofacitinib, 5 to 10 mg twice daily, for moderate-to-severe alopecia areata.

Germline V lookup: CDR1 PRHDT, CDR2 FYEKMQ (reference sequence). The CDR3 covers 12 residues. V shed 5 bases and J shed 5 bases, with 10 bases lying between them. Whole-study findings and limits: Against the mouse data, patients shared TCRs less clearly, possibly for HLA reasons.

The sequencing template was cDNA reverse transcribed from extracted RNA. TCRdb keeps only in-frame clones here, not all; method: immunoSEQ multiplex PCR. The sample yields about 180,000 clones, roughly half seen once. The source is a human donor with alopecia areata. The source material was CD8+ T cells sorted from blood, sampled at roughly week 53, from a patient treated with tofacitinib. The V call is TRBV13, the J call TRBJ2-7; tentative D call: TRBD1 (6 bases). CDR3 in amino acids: CASSLQGDEQYF. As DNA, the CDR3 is TGTGCCAGCAGCCTACAGGGCGACGAGCAGTACTTC.